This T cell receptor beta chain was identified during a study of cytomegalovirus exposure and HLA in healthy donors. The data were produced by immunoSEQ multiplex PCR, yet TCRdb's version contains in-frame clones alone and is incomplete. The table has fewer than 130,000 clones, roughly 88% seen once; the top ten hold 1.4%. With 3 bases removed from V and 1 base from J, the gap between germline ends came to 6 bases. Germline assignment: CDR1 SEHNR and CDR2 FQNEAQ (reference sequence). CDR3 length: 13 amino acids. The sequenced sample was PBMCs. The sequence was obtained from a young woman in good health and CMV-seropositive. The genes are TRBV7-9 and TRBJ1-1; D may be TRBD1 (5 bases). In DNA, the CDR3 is TGTGCCAGCAGCTTCCAGGGGAACACTGAAGCTTTCTTT. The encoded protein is CASSFQGNTEAFF. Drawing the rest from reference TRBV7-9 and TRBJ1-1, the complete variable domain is DTGVSQNPRHKITKRGQNVTFRCDPISEHNRLYWYRQTLGQGPEFLTYFQNEAQLEKSRLLSDRFSAERPKGSFSTLEIQRTEQGDSAMYLCASSFQGNTEAFFGQGTRLTVV.